The clone carrying this TCR beta chain was seen a handful of times. Its specificity is not known. This record comes from a study of beta chain features in type 1 diabetes. Study observations and caveats: Researchers could not determine here whether HLA type influences TCRB rearrangement. Moderate but significant shortening of TCRB CDR3s was recorded in all four CD4+ subsets from Type 1 diabetes patients. More deletions and fewer insertions at VDJ junctions were seen in type 1 diabetes patients. The naive, central memory and Treg TCRB repertoires of patients appeared to be more similar to one another than those of healthy donors.

Expressed TCRB transcripts were sequenced after all isolated RNA was converted to cDNA. Generated by immunoSEQ multiplex PCR, the TCRdb table keeps only in-frame clones and is missing some. The sample records about 900,000 clones, roughly 15% being singletons. V was clipped by 3 bases and J by 8 bases, with 14 bases between them. This CDR3 has 14 amino acids. Germline CDR1 SGHVS, CDR2 FQNEAQ. The rearrangement joins TRBV7-8 to TRBJ2-1; no clear D gene. The sample comprised naive CD4+ T cells from blood. This TCR was sampled from a young woman in good health. In nucleotides, the CDR3 is TGTGCCAGCAGCTTTGGCAGGTTCAGCCATGAGCAGTTCTTC. Residues: CASSFGRFSHEQFF.